Presented here are 7 T cell receptor beta chains from one specimen sequenced in a study of blood T cell repertoires in COVID-19 (TCRdb year 2020). Library generation was performed with the immunoSEQ multiplex PCR assay. TCRdb took this table from immuneACCESS and kept in-frame rearrangements with V and J called. Such tables lack part of the clones; where checked against another copy, unresolved V genes explain under half of the gap, and the rest is unexplained. In all, the sample holds fewer than 300,000 clones, and approximately 90% of those were seen once. Over 2% of the sample rests with the top ten. Sequenced: peripheral blood. Receptors were obtained from a woman in her 30s with COVID-19, enrolled during active disease.

V usage is TRBV5-5 and J usage is TRBJ2-3; 10 bases fit TRBD2. J gave up 3 bases and V 2 bases, and 6 bases lay outside the gene matches. From germline, CDR1 is SGHKS and CDR2 YYEKEE (reference sequence). The CDR3 is made up of 16 amino acids. CDR3 DNA: TGTGCCAGCAGCTTACAACTAGCGGGACTGACAGATACGCAGTATTTT. It encodes CASSLQLAGLTDTQYF.

The genes are TRBV2 and TRBJ1-2; D not resolved. Per germline, CDR1 SNHLY and CDR2 FYNNEI. The ends were cut back, 1 base at V and 0 bases at J, with 6 bases in the middle. This CDR3 comprises 14 residues. In nucleotides, the CDR3 is TGTGCCAGCAGTGAAGAGAGAGCTAACTATGGCTACACCTTC. Translating gives CASSEERANYGYTF.

This chain connects TRBV29-1 to TRBJ1-1, with a weak D call TRBD1 (5 bases). The germline gives CDR1 SQVTM, CDR2 ANQGSEA. Trimming cost V 6 bases and J 7 bases, with 12 bases left between them. CDR3 length: 11 residues. CDR3 residues: CSVRAGGEAFF. Written as DNA, the CDR3 is TGCAGCGTCCGCGCCGGGGGTGAAGCTTTCTTT.

This rearrangement joins TRBV4-2 to TRBJ1-2, with 10 bases matching TRBD1. J lost 8 bases, V lost 0 bases, and 3 bases had no gene match. Germline V lookup: CDR1 LGHNA, CDR2 YNFKEQ. This CDR3 region has 14 residues. In DNA form, the CDR3 reads TGTGCCAGCAGCCAAGAGACAGGGGGCAACGGCTACACCTTC. It yields the protein CASSQETGGNGYTF.

The chain recombines TRBV25-1 with TRBJ1-6, with D perhaps TRBD1 (5 bases). Germline V gene data show CDR1 as MGHDK and CDR2 as SYGVNS. This CDR3 region has 14 residues. Trimming took off 6 bases at V and 11 bases at J, with 17 bases between the two ends. CDR3 region: CASSLTGGITPLHF. As DNA, the CDR3 is TGTGCCAGCAGCCTAACGGGGGGTATTACACCCCTCCACTTT.

The chain links TRBV11-1 to TRBJ2-1; TRBD2 matches 10 bases. Germline V lookup: CDR1 SGHAT, CDR2 FQDESV (reference sequence). J gave up 4 bases and V 4 bases, and 4 bases lay outside the gene matches. This CDR3 is 15 amino acids long. Written as DNA, the CDR3 is TGTGCCAGCAGCTCCGGACTAGCGGTTTACAATGAGCAGTTCTTC. Translated: CASSSGLAVYNEQFF.

This clone was counted only a few times. The CDR3 loop is CASSEALYLEAFF. The DNA of the CDR3 is TGTGCCAGCAGTGAAGCTCTCTACCTTGAAGCTTTCTTT. The chain has TRBV2 and TRBJ1-1; D is uncertain. V was clipped by 0 bases and J by 7 bases, with 9 bases between them. CDR1 and CDR2 (germline): SNHLY, FYNNEI. The CDR3 has 13 amino acids.